The 16 T cell receptor beta chains reported below all come from one sample, sequenced in a study of Tregs in tolerant kidney transplant recipients. The method was immunoSEQ multiplex PCR; TCRdb's version includes in-frame clones alone and lacks a portion of them. The repertoire includes tens of thousands of clones, approximately 90% of them detected once, and roughly 0.35% sits in the top ten. Sample: Tregs from blood, taken before the transplant. The source of these receptors is a human donor who received a combined kidney and bone marrow transplant.

In its sample, this clone was seen a few times. The V gene is TRBV4-3, the J gene TRBJ2-2; TRBD1 aligns across 7 bases. The CDR3 contains 16 residues. From germline, CDR1 is LGHNA and CDR2 YSLEER. The junction had 6 bases not matched to a gene; V was cut back by 4 bases and J by 1 base. CDR3 sequence reads: CASSPRTGLNTGELFF. DNA of the CDR3: TGCGCCAGCAGCCCGAGGACAGGTTTGAACACCGGGGAGCTGTTTTTT.

The V and J genes are TRBV5-4 and TRBJ1-1; D is unclear. Trimming left V 1 base short and J 3 bases short, with 7 bases between. The germline V gene encodes CDR1 SGHNT and CDR2 YYREEE (reference sequence). The CDR3 has 13 residues. This CDR3 is CASSLWRDTEAFF. CDR3 sequence (DNA): TGTGCCAGCAGCTTGTGGAGGGACACTGAAGCTTTCTTT.

The V and J genes are TRBV4-2 and TRBJ2-1, with D tentatively TRBD1 or TRBD2 (6 bases each). The length of the CDR3 is 17 residues. Germline V gives CDR1 LGHNA, CDR2 YNFKEQ. V was shortened by 4 bases and J by 4 bases, with 20 bases between the two germline ends. CDR3 residues: CASSPQTWGAQYNEQFF. In nucleotides, the CDR3 is TGTGCCAGCAGCCCCCAAACGTGGGGGGCCCAATACAATGAGCAGTTCTTC.

The CDR3 coding sequence is TGCGCCAGCAGCCAAGATCCCTATGGTAGCGGGAGGGCCAGGGAGCAGTTCTTC. Amino acids: CASSQDPYGSGRAREQFF. The chain has TRBV4-3 and TRBJ2-1, with 11 bases aligning to TRBD2. Germline CDR1 reads LGHNA; CDR2 reads YSLEER. The CDR3 runs 18 residues. The trim removed 0 bases at V and 10 bases at J, leaving 14 bases unmatched.

V gene TRBV1 combines with J gene TRBJ2-3; the table's D gene call, TRBD2, was not cross checked with the DNA. TRBV1 is an annotated pseudogene. There are 18 residues in the CDR3. CDR3 DNA: TGCACCAGCAGCCTCGGACTAGCGGATCCGTGCCGCACAGATACGCAGTATTTT. Translated, it gives CTSSLGLADPCRTDTQYF.

The chain employs TRBV2 and TRBJ2-2, with a tentative D call TRBD2 (6 bases). V was clipped by 3 bases and J by 5 bases, with 16 bases between them. CDR3 length: 16 residues. Germline V gives CDR1 SNHLY, CDR2 FYNNEI. The CDR3 nucleotides are TGTGCCAGCAGTGAGGACGAACGGGAGTGGACCGGGGAGCTGTTTTTT. It encodes CASSEDEREWTGELFF.

The gene calls are TRBV7-2 and TRBJ2-1; D is unresolved. CDR1 is SGHTA and CDR2 is FQGNSA in the germline V gene. The CDR3 spans 11 residues. Trimming left V 3 bases short and J 8 bases short, with 5 bases between. The CDR3 bases are TGTGCCAGCAGCTTTAGGGATGAGCAGTTCTTC. It translates to CASSFRDEQFF.

The chain uses TRBV5-8 and TRBJ2-1, with 10 bases identical to TRBD1. The CDR3 has 16 amino acids. The trim removed 2 bases at V and 8 bases at J, leaving 10 bases unmatched. The germline CDR1 and CDR2 sequences are SGHTS and YDEGEE. The CDR3 DNA is TGTGCCAGCAGCTTCCGGGGGGACAGGGGCAGATATGAGCAGTTCTTC. It specifies CASSFRGDRGRYEQFF.

The count of this clone is one. The V and J genes are TRBV29-1 and TRBJ1-3; no firm D call. The germline V gene encodes CDR1 SQVTM and CDR2 ANQGSEA. This CDR3 is 12 amino acids long. V gave up 4 bases and J gave up 2 bases, with 6 bases separating them. The CDR3 coding sequence is TGCAGCGTTGCTGGGGCTGGAAACACCATATATTTT. As protein: CSVAGAGNTIYF.

The chain has TRBV4-3 and TRBJ2-3; 14 bases match TRBD2. The V and J ends lost 4 bases and 4 bases, in that order; junction bases with no gene match: 7. Per the germline V gene, CDR1 is LGHNA and CDR2 is YSLEER. CDR3 size: 17 residues. The CDR3 loop is CASSPGLAGEGADTQYF. The CDR3 nucleotides are TGCGCCAGCAGCCCGGGACTAGCGGGAGAGGGAGCAGATACGCAGTATTTT.

This chain links TRBV18 with TRBJ2-7, with 7 positions matching TRBD1. V lost 2 bases to trimming and J lost 5 bases; unmatched junction nucleotides: 6. Germline CDR1 and CDR2: KGHSH and LQKENI. The CDR3 sequence is 14 residues long. CDR3 bases: TGTGCCAGCTCACCAACGACAGGGTCCAACGAGCAGTACTTC. Its translation: CASSPTTGSNEQYF.

This chain uses TRBV19 with TRBJ1-2; D may be TRBD1 (5 bases). In germline, CDR1 is LNHDA, CDR2 SQIVND (reference sequence). V was shortened by 5 bases and J by 5 bases, with 12 bases between the two germline ends. The CDR3 has 13 residues. This chain's CDR3 is CASSLRVSYGYTF. CDR3 DNA: TGTGCCAGTAGTCTCAGGGTATCATATGGCTACACCTTC.

This chain connects TRBV28 to TRBJ2-7; weak D call: TRBD1 (5 bases). Germline lookup yields CDR1 MDHEN and CDR2 SYDVKM. Trimming shortened V by 2 bases and J by 2 bases, and 16 bases separated the two germline ends. The CDR3 has 16 amino acids. As DNA, the CDR3 is TGTGCCAGCAGTTTAGAAGGGGTCATACCCACCTACGAGCAGTACTTC. Translated, it gives CASSLEGVIPTYEQYF.

The chain has TRBV6-5 and TRBJ2-1; 15 nucleotides match TRBD2. Germline loops: CDR1 MNHEY, CDR2 SVGAGI. The trim removed 1 base at V and 7 bases at J, leaving 2 bases unmatched. The CDR3 totals 16 residues. The CDR3 DNA follows: TGTGCCAGCAGTTACTTTGGGACTAGCGGGAGGAATGAGCAGTTCTTC. Translated: CASSYFGTSGRNEQFF.

The gene calls are TRBV6-6 and TRBJ2-5, with TRBD1 as a possible D gene (5 bases). The CDR3 is made up of 15 amino acids. Germline lookup yields CDR1 MNHNY and CDR2 SVGAGI (reference sequence). Between the trimmed V and J ends, which lost 0 bases and 4 bases, there was a span of 12 bases. Here the CDR3 reads CASSYSKGFIETQYF. In nucleotides, the CDR3 is TGTGCCAGCAGTTACTCGAAGGGGTTTATAGAGACCCAGTACTTC.

The chain employs TRBV4-1 and TRBJ2-2, with 9 bases lining up with TRBD1. This CDR3 is built from 16 residues. The V segment lost 1 base and the J segment 8 bases; nucleotides outside the gene matches: 8. CDR1 is MGHRA and CDR2 is YSYEKL in the germline V gene. The DNA of the CDR3 is TGCGCCAGCAGCCAAGTTGGGACAGGGCTTTCGGGGGAGCTGTTTTTT. This translates into CASSQVGTGLSGELFF.